These 22 T cell receptor beta chains originate from one sample sequenced in a study of cytomegalovirus exposure and HLA in healthy donors. The PCR had 60 Vbeta and 13 Jbeta primers. The assay was immunoSEQ multiplex PCR, and TCRdb's table has in-frame clones only and misses some. The repertoire holds about 190,000 clones, more than 70% seen once, with approximately 4.6% in the top ten. The sample comprised PBMCs. The receptors were sampled from a man between 25 and 39 years old in good health and CMV-seropositive.

In DNA form, the CDR3 reads TGTGCCATCAGTGTTCTCCCGGACAGGGCTGGAAACACCATATATTTT. Translated: CAISVLPDRAGNTIYF. This sequence joins TRBV10-3 and TRBJ1-3; 8 bases line up with TRBD1. CDR1 ENHRY and CDR2 SYGVKD come from the germline V gene. Losses at the gene ends were 4 bases for V and 2 bases for J; bases not matched to a gene: 7. The length of the CDR3 is 16 residues.

The V and J genes are TRBV12-5 and TRBJ1-4, with 8 bases that match TRBD1. The V segment lost 6 bases and the J segment 4 bases; nucleotides outside the gene matches: 7. The CDR3 contains 15 residues. Germline V gene lookup returns CDR1 LGHNT and CDR2 FRNRAP. CDR3 in amino acids: CASGPRTGFNEKLFF. The CDR3 DNA is TGTGCTAGTGGGCCTCGGACAGGGTTTAATGAAAAACTGTTTTTT.

The CDR3 sequence: CASSPSGESTDTQYF. CDR3 in DNA: TGTGCCAGCTCACCATCGGGAGAAAGCACAGATACGCAGTATTTT. The chain links TRBV18 to TRBJ2-3, with D perhaps matching TRBD2 (6 bases). The CDR3 has 15 residues. Per the germline V gene, CDR1 is KGHSH and CDR2 is LQKENI. V was trimmed by 2 bases and J by 0 bases, leaving 9 bases between them.

This chain uses TRBV7-8 with TRBJ2-1; 8 nucleotides agree with TRBD2. The CDR3 has 15 residues. Trimming at V came to 0 bases and at J to 8 bases, leaving 6 bases not matched to a gene. Looked up from germline, CDR1 is SGHVS and CDR2 is FQNEAQ. CDR3 loop: CASSLASGSDDEQFF. The CDR3 DNA reads as TGTGCCAGCAGCTTAGCGAGCGGGAGCGACGATGAGCAGTTCTTC.

This clone was seen a single time. The chain has TRBV7-9 and TRBJ1-4; D gene unclear. Germline V gives CDR1 SEHNR, CDR2 FQNEAQ (reference sequence). This CDR3 is built from 13 residues. Trimming took off 1 base at V and 6 bases at J, with 6 bases between the two ends. The chain's CDR3 is CASSLGEYEKLFF. The DNA of the CDR3 is TGTGCCAGCAGCTTAGGGGAGTATGAAAAACTGTTTTTT.

The chain carries TRBV4-3 and TRBJ2-2; D call uncertain. The CDR3 is 15 amino acids. Germline-derived CDR1 and CDR2 are LGHNA and YSLEER. The V and J ends lost 4 bases and 3 bases respectively, with 12 bases between them. This chain's CDR3 is CASSRSRSYTGELFF. CDR3 sequence (DNA): TGCGCCAGCAGCCGGTCCAGATCCTACACCGGGGAGCTGTTTTTT.

V usage is TRBV6-6 and J usage is TRBJ1-4; the D is unclear. The germline V gene has CDR1 MNHNY and CDR2 SVGAGI (reference sequence). Trimming removed 6 bases at V and 10 bases at J, with 12 bases between. CDR3 length: 12 amino acids. The CDR3 loop is CASSPYTGKLFF. The CDR3, as DNA: TGTGCCAGCAGCCCATATACGGGAAAACTGTTTTTT.

The DNA for the CDR3 is TGTGCCAGCAGCCCGGTCGTATCTTTGAACACTGAAGCTTTCTTT. Translated, it gives CASSPVVSLNTEAFF. The chain employs TRBV4-2 and TRBJ1-1; no clear D. The length of the CDR3 is 15 residues. Germline V gene sequence: CDR1 LGHNA, CDR2 YNFKEQ. Trimming left V 4 bases short and J 0 bases short, with 12 bases between.

The V gene is TRBV9, the J gene TRBJ2-2, with 9 bases lining up with TRBD2. CDR3 length equals 15 residues. Trimming cost V 4 bases and J 6 bases; bases outside gene matches: 7. From germline, CDR1 is SGDLS and CDR2 YYNGEE. The CDR3 DNA is TGTGCCAGCAGCCCCCGCGGGGGGGCCTCCGGGGAGCTGTTTTTT. This sequence encodes CASSPRGGASGELFF.

The V gene is TRBV5-6, the J gene TRBJ2-5, with 8 bases matching TRBD2. The closer fit of TRBJ2-7 to the DNA end suggests the J call may be wrong. The CDR3 loop spans 15 amino acids. Germline lookup yields CDR1 SGHDT and CDR2 YYEEEE. CDR3 sequence (DNA): TGTGCCAGCAGCCCGGGGGAGCGGGAGATCTACGAGCAGTACTTC. It translates to CASSPGEREIYEQYF.

This chain uses TRBV27 with TRBJ2-7; 7 positions match TRBD1. CDR1 is MNHEY and CDR2 is SMNVEV in the germline V gene (reference sequence). The V gene end was trimmed by 8 bases and the J gene end by 6 bases; junction bases not matched to a gene: 19. This CDR3 has 16 residues. CDR3: CASHTGEGTLSFEQYF. The CDR3, as DNA: TGTGCCAGCCACACAGGGGAAGGGACACTGTCGTTCGAGCAGTACTTC.

This clone has only a few counts. V usage is TRBV4-1 and J usage is TRBJ1-2; TRBD1 matches at 7 bases. The CDR3 extends over 15 amino acids. Germline CDR1 reads MGHRA; CDR2 reads YSYEKL. Trimming removed 3 bases from V and 4 bases from J; junction bases left unmatched: 8. CDR3 coding DNA: TGCGCCAGCAGCCACCCAGGGGGATTATCCTATGGCTACACCTTC. Translated, it gives CASSHPGGLSYGYTF.

The chain recombines TRBV28 with TRBJ1-1; a possible D gene is TRBD1 (5 bases). The germline CDR1 and CDR2 sequences are MDHEN and SYDVKM. Trimming removed 8 bases at V and 9 bases at J, with 19 bases between. CDR3 size: 13 residues. The chain's CDR3 is CASVFGWQGQAFF. The CDR3 region has the DNA TGTGCCAGCGTTTTTGGGTGGCAGGGTCAAGCTTTCTTT.

In DNA form, the CDR3 reads TGTGCCTGGGGTAAAGGGGCTAGCACAGATACGCAGTATTTT. It specifies CAWGKGASTDTQYF. The chain joins TRBV30 to TRBJ2-3, with TRBD1 as a possible D gene (5 bases). Trimming removed 5 bases from V and 0 bases from J, with 12 bases in between. CDR3 length: 14 amino acids. Germline V gene sequence: CDR1 GTSNPN, CDR2 SVGIG (reference sequence).

The rearrangement joins TRBV7-2 to TRBJ1-5; TRBD1 agrees at 9 bases. The CDR3 length is 15 residues. V shed 3 bases, J shed 7 bases, and the junction held 7 bases outside the gene matches. Germline CDR1 reads SGHTA; CDR2 reads FQGNSA. The CDR3 reads CASSFWTGADQPQHF. The CDR3 DNA is TGTGCCAGCAGCTTCTGGACAGGGGCGGACCAGCCCCAGCATTTT.

The chain employs TRBV28 and TRBJ1-2, with D possibly being TRBD1 (5 bases). V was trimmed by 3 bases and J by 0 bases, leaving 8 bases between them. Per germline, CDR1 MDHEN and CDR2 SYDVKM. This CDR3 spans 14 amino acids. The CDR3 reads CASSFAGPNYGYTF. The CDR3 region has the DNA TGTGCCAGCAGTTTCGCGGGGCCTAACTATGGCTACACCTTC.

The chain recombines TRBV27 with TRBJ1-3; possibly TRBD1 for D (6 bases). There are 15 residues in the CDR3. CDR1 MNHEY and CDR2 SMNVEV come from the germline V gene (reference sequence). The V gene lost 5 bases and the J gene lost 4 bases, with 15 bases spanning the gap. In DNA, the CDR3 is TGTGCCAGCAGTCCGGCGGGGGCGGGGGGAAACACCATATATTTT. Its translation is CASSPAGAGGNTIYF.

The chain recombines TRBV10-3 with TRBJ2-1; 11 nucleotides match TRBD2. After removal of 4 bases from V and 6 bases from J, the junction contained 11 bases not matched to a gene. Germline V gives CDR1 ENHRY, CDR2 SYGVKD. This CDR3 region has 17 residues. DNA for the CDR3: TGTGCCATCAGTGGTGCTAGCGGGGGGCCCTTAAGCAATGAGCAGTTCTTC. It yields the protein CAISGASGGPLSNEQFF.

In this sample, this clone turned up a few times. Here the CDR3 DNA reads TGCGCCAGCAGCCAGGAGACCGGGACACAGAATCAGCCCCAGCATTTT. Translated, it gives CASSQETGTQNQPQHF. The chain uses TRBV4-1 and TRBJ1-5, with a weak D call TRBD1 (6 bases). With 3 bases removed from V and 4 bases from J, the gap between germline ends came to 16 bases. The CDR3 has 16 residues. Germline V gene lookup returns CDR1 MGHRA and CDR2 YSYEKL.

This clone was recorded once. Other DNA sequences in this sample translate to the same CDR3. The chain combines TRBV4-1 with TRBJ1-3; D unresolved. Germline V gene sequence: CDR1 MGHRA, CDR2 YSYEKL. The V gene lost 0 bases and the J gene lost 3 bases, with 15 bases spanning the gap. The length of the CDR3 is 17 residues. CDR3 nucleotide sequence: TGCGCCAGCAGCCAAGAGGCCCTTGACATCCGTGGAAACACCATATATTTT. It specifies CASSQEALDIRGNTIYF.

The chain recombines TRBV19 with TRBJ2-2; 7 positions agree with TRBD1. The V segment lost 9 bases and the J segment 5 bases; nucleotides outside the gene matches: 21. CDR1 is LNHDA and CDR2 is SQIVND in the germline V gene (reference sequence). The CDR3 is 18 residues long. This chain's CDR3 is CASIGYRILTGETGELFF. In DNA form, the CDR3 reads TGTGCCAGCATCGGCTATCGGATCCTCACAGGGGAAACCGGGGAGCTGTTTTTT.

Comment on this clone: Other DNA sequences from this sample encode an identical CDR3 as well. This sequence joins TRBV28 and TRBJ1-1, with TRBD1 matching over 9 bases. CDR3 length equals 14 residues. Germline V lookup: CDR1 MDHEN, CDR2 SYDVKM. The V gene end was trimmed by 6 bases and the J gene end by 4 bases; junction bases not matched to a gene: 6. CDR3 sequence (DNA): TGTGCCAGCAGCCTGACAGGGGGTATCACTGAAGCTTTCTTT. Protein sequence: CASSLTGGITEAFF.